Sequencing of this T cell receptor beta chain was carried out in a study of blood T cell repertoires in COVID-19. Losses at the gene ends were 5 bases for V and 2 bases for J; bases not matched to a gene: 10. In germline, CDR1 is MNHEY, CDR2 SMNVEV (reference sequence). This CDR3 contains 18 residues. Per the original methods: Amplifying reference gene primers gave estimates of nucleated cell counts. Produced via immunoSEQ multiplex PCR; TCRdb's table is partial and in-frame only. Clonal size and the V and J genes are those of that table, whereas D and trimming came from the DNA. This table has approximately 210,000 clones, 70% to 90% appearing once.

V is TRBV27 and J is TRBJ2-6; 9 bases are shared with TRBD1. The sequenced material came from PBMCs or T cells enriched from blood (not recorded which). This receptor was obtained from a woman aged 50 to 60 with acute COVID-19. The CDR3, as DNA: TGTGCCAGCAGTATCGGACAGGGGATTCTTGCTGGGGCCAACGTCCTGACTTTC. It is translated as CASSIGQGILAGANVLTF.